This section outlines one TCR beta chain sequence together with its context. What it binds is not known. The data originate from a study of cytomegalovirus exposure and HLA in healthy donors. General study results and limits: A further, later analysis showed that HLA-associated TCR beta chains (compared with equally common others) were more clonally expanded. Later analysis showed most CMV-associated TCR beta chains appearing HLA-restricted. A later analysis reportedly found fewer N-insertions in an Asian-associated ancestry cluster than the roughly 670-donor mean. Associated with cytomegalovirus, according to the listing, were around 170 TCR beta chains.

Primers: 60 Vbeta forward and 13 Jbeta reverse. The assay was immunoSEQ multiplex PCR, and TCRdb's table has in-frame clones only and misses some. This repertoire shows some 220,000 clones, 80% to 90% found once; its top ten account for 0.95% to 1.1%. Germline V gene data show CDR1 as MNHEY and CDR2 as SVGAGI. The V and J ends lost 4 bases and 4 bases respectively, with 17 bases between them. CDR3 length equals 16 residues. The sequence came from a woman between 18 and 29 years old in good health and CMV-seronegative. V is TRBV6-5 and J is TRBJ1-3, with D perhaps TRBD1 (5 bases). Sequencing was carried out using PBMCs. The DNA of the CDR3 is TGTGCCAGCAGTTTGGGACTGTCCCCACCCGGAAACACCATATATTTT. As protein: CASSLGLSPPGNTIYF.